This T cell receptor (beta chain) was sequenced for a study of PD-1 blockade in classical Hodgkin lymphoma (dated by TCRdb to 2020 to 2021). Looking at the study overall: Nivolumab dosing was 3 mg/kg intravenously every 2 weeks, continuing until either disease progression or unacceptable toxicity. The study used TCR beta sequencing and CyTOF to define a peripheral blood immune signature of response to PD-1 blockade in classical Hodgkin lymphoma.

The Qiagen DNeasy kit was used to extract genomic DNA from unsorted PBMCs and from the negatively selected CD4+ and CD8+ fractions. Amplification of TCR beta CDR3 regions was done by immunoSEQ multiplex PCR with primers that anneal to V and J segments. A synthetic immune receptor repertoire was used to minimize amplification bias, and any residual bias was removed computationally once sequencing was done. Turning to the authors' computational methods: Custom Python scripts were used to quantify repertoire diversity as the Shannon entropy index. Unsorted, CD4+ and CD8+ repertoires were examined separately, except in combined analyses, for which CD4+ and CD8+ sequences were merged in silico. Clonal expansion was defined as a frequency increase of at least 2-fold after treatment compared with C1D1, and clones undetected at baseline were assigned a pseudocount of 0.5. Clones with 0 or 1 copy at C1D1 were defined as singleton clones, while clones with 2 or more copies were defined as non-singleton clones. By matching protein sequences in sorted samples from the same patient, clones expanded in unsorted samples were annotated as CD4+, CD8+ or unknown. Wilcoxon tests on paired samples were used to test changes in diversity from C1D1 to C4D1. The clones in this table, taken by TCRdb from immuneACCESS, are in-frame only. Not every clone is retained; where verified, under half of the shortfall comes from an unresolved V gene, and the cause of the rest is unknown. V, J and clone size were drawn from that table, and D and trimming were deduced from the DNA. Within this sample are tens of thousands of clones, with around 73% of them counted one time only. About 16% of the sample lies in the top ten.

The CDR3 starts with the cysteine, ends with the phenylalanine, and has 12 residues. Just CDR3 DNA is preserved here, 36 bases in frame from base 1. CDR1 SGHRS and CDR2 YFSETQ were looked up in the germline V gene. For this chain, trimming is 3 bases at the V end and 12 bases at the J end, and the number of junction bases without a gene match is 6. The time point label on this specimen signifies: cycle 2 day 1 (C2D1) of nivolumab. Every trial patient had relapsed following autologous stem cell transplantation, and prior brentuximab vedotin exposure was what differed among cohorts A, B and C. The trial cohort included more than 55 patients with relapsed/refractory classical Hodgkin lymphoma, and each patient had a best overall response of complete response, partial response or progressive disease. Single-agent nivolumab was administered to trial patients in the multi-cohort phase II CheckMate 205 trial. An independent review committee assessed best overall response by applying the 2007 International Working Group response criteria. Trial PBMCs were collected just before the start of nivolumab (C1D1) and during therapy at cycle 2 day 1 and cycle 4 day 1. After peripheral blood was drawn into 8 mL Vacutainer Cell Preparation Tubes, PBMCs were isolated by centrifugation and then cryopreserved.

The study at large found these results: Baseline TCR diversity was reported to be lower in newly diagnosed patients than in healthy donors and to be lower still in relapsed/refractory patients. Lower diversity was observed in patients in whom nivolumab was started less than 1 year after ASCT, and these patients were excluded from later analyses so that confounding by immune reconstitution would be avoided. By C4D1, a significant rise was seen in CD4+ TCR diversity but not in CD8+ TCR diversity (p=0.0027 vs p=0.16), and the rise was most apparent among complete responders (p=0.02). Among trial patients, those achieving complete response had baseline diversity similar to that of newly diagnosed patients, while diversity was significantly lower in partial responders and progressors. Only a single clinical trial cohort was studied, and what caused the repertoire differences, possibly disease activity or prior therapy, remained undefined.

A note on this clone: Its antigen specificity is not known. Base qualities are not recorded, but no much larger clone differs from it by a single base.

The TCR was taken from a human donor with classical Hodgkin lymphoma. The chain uses TRBV5-1 and TRBJ2-7, with 10 bases matching TRBD1. This specimen was peripheral blood mononuclear cells (PBMCs), taken before the second cycle of nivolumab. The CDR3: CASSYGQGVTYF. The nucleotide sequence reads as follows: TGCGCCAGCAGCTACGGACAGGGGGTGACGTACTTC.